This TCR beta chain was profiled in a study of blood T cell repertoires in COVID-19. In the study overall: PBMCs, B-cell-depleted T cells, or T cells were the source of the cDNA or gDNA that made up the material.

Using immunoSEQ multiplex PCR, the repertoire was profiled, and TCRdb retains in-frame clones only, with some absent. Here the sample spans roughly 150,000 clones, around 88% being singletons. The trim removed 5 bases at V and 7 bases at J, leaving 11 bases unmatched. This CDR3 is built from 15 residues. From germline, CDR1 is LGHNT and CDR2 FRNRAP. The TCR was taken from a woman aged 65 to 85 who had recovered from COVID-19. The chain joins TRBV12-5 to TRBJ2-1, with TRBD1 matching 7 bases. The sequencing sample was made of peripheral blood. The DNA of the CDR3 is TGTGCTAGTGGTCTAGGACAGGTGGTTGGGAATGAGCAGTTCTTC. It translates to CASGLGQVVGNEQFF.